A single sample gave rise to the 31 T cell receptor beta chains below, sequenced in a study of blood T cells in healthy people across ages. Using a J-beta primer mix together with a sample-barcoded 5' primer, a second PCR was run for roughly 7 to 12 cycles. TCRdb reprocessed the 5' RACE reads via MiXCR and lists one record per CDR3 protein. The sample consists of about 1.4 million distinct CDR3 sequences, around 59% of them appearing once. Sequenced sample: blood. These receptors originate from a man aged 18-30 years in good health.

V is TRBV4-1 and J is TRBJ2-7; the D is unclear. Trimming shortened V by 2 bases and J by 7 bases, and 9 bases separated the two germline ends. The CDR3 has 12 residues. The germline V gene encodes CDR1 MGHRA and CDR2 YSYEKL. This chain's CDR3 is CASSQMGGEQYF. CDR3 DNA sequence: TGCGCCAGCAGCCAAATGGGCGGAGAGCAGTACTTC.

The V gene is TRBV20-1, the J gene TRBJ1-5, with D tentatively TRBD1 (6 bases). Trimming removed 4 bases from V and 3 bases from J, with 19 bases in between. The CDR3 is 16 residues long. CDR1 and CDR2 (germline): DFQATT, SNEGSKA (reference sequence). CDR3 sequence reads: CSAKTDSPRVNQPQHF. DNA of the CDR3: TGCAGTGCTAAGACGGACAGTCCGCGGGTCAATCAGCCCCAGCATTTT.

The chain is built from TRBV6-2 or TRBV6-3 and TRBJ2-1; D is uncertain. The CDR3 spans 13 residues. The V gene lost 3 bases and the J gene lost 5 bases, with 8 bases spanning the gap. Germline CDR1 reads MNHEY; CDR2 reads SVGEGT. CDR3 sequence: CASSYTNNNEQFF. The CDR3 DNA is TGTGCCAGCAGTTATACCAATAACAATGAGCAGTTCTTC.

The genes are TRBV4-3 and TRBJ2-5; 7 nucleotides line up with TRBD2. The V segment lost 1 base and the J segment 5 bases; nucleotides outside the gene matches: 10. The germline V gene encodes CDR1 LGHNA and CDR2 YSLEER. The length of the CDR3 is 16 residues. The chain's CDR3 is CASSQADWGGRETQYF. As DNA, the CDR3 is TGCGCCAGCAGCCAAGCGGACTGGGGAGGGAGGGAGACCCAGTACTTC.

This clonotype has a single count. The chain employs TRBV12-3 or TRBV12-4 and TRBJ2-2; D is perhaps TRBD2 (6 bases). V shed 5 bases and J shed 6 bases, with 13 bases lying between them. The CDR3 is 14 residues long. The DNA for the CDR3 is TGTGCCAGCAGTAGAGCTCGGGAGTCCGGGGAGCTGTTTTTT. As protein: CASSRARESGELFF.

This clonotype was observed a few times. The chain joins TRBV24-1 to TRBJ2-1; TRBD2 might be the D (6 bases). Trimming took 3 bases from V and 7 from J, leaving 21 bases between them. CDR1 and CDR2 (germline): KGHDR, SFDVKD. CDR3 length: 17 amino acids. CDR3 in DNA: TGTGCCACCAGTGATCATGCAGGGACTGGTGGAATGAATGAGCAGTTCTTC. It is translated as CATSDHAGTGGMNEQFF.

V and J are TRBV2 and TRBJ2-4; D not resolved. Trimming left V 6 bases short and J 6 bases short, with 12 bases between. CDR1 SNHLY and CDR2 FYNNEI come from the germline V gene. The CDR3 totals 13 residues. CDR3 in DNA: TGTGCCAGCAGCTCGGTTCTAGGAAACATTCAGTACTTC. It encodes CASSSVLGNIQYF.

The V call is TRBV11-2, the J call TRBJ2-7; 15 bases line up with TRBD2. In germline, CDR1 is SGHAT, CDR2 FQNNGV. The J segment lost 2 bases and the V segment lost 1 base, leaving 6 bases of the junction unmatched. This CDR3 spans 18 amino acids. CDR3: CASSLGPGLAGGAYEQYF. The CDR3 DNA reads TGTGCCAGCAGCTTAGGGCCGGGACTAGCGGGAGGAGCCTACGAGCAGTACTTC.

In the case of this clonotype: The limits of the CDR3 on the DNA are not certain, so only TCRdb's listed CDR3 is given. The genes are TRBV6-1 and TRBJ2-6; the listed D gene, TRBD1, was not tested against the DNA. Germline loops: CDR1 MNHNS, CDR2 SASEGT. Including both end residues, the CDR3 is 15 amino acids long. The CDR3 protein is CALDKDRSGANVLTF.

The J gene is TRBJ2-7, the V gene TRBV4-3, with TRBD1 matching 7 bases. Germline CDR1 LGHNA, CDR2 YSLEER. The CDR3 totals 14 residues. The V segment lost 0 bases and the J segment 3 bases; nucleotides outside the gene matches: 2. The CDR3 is CASSQEGQFYEQYF. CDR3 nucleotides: TGCGCCAGCAGCCAAGAGGGACAGTTCTACGAGCAGTACTTC.

The CDR3 DNA reads as TGCGCCAGCAGCCAAGTGGACAGGGGATTTGAAGCTTTCTTT. It specifies CASSQVDRGFEAFF. The genes are TRBV4-1 and TRBJ1-1; 9 bases are a match to TRBD1. The CDR3 runs 14 residues. The V segment lost 1 base and the J segment 7 bases; nucleotides outside the gene matches: 4. Germline-derived CDR1 and CDR2 are MGHRA and YSYEKL.

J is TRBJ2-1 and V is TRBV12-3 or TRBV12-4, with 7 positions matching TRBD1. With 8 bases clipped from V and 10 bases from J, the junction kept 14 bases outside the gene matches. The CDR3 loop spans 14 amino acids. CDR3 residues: CASSARLTGVEQFF. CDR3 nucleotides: TGTGCCAGCTCTGCGAGACTCACAGGGGTGGAGCAGTTCTTC.

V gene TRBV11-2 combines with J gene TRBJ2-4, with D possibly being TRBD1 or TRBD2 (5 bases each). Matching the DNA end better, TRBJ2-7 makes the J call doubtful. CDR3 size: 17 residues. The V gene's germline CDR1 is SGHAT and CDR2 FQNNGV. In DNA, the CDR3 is TGTGCCAGCAGCTTGGACCTGTGGGGGACCCCGGACTACGAGCAGTACTTC. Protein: CASSLDLWGTPDYEQYF.

In DNA, the CDR3 is TGCAGTGCTAGACCACGGACCAACACAGATACGCAGTATTTT. Its protein product is CSARPRTNTDTQYF. The chain joins TRBV20-1 to TRBJ2-3; no clear D. From germline, CDR1 is DFQATT and CDR2 SNEGSKA (reference sequence). V was pared by 2 bases and J by 2 bases, with 11 bases between. The length of the CDR3 is 14 residues.

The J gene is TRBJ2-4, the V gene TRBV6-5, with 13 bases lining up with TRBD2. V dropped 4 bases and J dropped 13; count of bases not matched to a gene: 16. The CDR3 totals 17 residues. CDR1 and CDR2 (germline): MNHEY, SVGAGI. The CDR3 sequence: CASSSRELAGGFKEQYF. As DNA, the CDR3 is TGTGCCAGCAGTTCTAGAGAACTAGCGGGGGGGTTTAAGGAGCAGTACTTC.

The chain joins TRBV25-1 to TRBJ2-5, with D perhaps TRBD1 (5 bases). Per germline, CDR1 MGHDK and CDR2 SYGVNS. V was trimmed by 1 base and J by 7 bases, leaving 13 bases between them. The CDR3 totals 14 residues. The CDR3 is CASSESQGWGTQYF. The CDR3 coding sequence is TGTGCCAGCAGTGAATCCCAGGGATGGGGGACCCAGTACTTC.

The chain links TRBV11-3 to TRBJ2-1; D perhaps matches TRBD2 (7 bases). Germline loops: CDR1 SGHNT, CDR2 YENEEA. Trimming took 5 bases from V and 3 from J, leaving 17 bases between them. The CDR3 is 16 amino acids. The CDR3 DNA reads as TGTGCCAGCAGCCTGGAGGGAGGGGGTTACTACAATGAGCAGTTCTTC. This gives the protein CASSLEGGGYYNEQFF.

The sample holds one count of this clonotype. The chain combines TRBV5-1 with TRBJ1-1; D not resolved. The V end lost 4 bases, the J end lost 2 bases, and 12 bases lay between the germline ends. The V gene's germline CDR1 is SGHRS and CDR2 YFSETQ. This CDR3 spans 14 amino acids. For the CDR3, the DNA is TGCGCCAGCAGCGCCCCTCACCCAAACACTGAAGCTTTCTTT. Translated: CASSAPHPNTEAFF.

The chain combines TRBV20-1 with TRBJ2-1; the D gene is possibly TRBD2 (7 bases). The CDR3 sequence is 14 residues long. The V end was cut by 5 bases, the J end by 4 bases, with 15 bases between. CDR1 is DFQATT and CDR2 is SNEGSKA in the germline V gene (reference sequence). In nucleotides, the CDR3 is TGCAGTGCTGTCGGCGGGGGCCCGTACAATGAGCAGTTCTTC. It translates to CSAVGGGPYNEQFF.

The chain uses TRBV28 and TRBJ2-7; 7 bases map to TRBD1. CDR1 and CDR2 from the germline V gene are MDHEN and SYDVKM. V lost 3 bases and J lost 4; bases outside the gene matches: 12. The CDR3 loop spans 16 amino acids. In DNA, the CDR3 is TGTGCCAGCAGTTTTTTCAGGACAGGTGGGGAATACGAGCAGTACTTC. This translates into CASSFFRTGGEYEQYF.

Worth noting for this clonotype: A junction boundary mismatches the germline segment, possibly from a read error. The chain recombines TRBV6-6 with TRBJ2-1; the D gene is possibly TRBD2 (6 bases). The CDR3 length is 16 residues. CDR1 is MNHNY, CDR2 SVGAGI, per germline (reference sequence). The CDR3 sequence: CTSITDGSGSYNEQFF. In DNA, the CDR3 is TGTACCAGCATCACAGACGGGAGCGGCTCCTACAATGAGCAGTTCTTC.

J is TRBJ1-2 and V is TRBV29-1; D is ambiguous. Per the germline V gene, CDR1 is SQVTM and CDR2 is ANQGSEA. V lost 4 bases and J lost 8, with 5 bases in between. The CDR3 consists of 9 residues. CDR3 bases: TGCAGCGTTGGTCCAGGCTACACCTTC. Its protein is CSVGPGYTF.

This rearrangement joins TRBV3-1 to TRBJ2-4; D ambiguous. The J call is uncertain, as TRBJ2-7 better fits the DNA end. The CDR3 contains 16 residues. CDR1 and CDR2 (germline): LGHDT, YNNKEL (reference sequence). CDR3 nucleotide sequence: TGTGCCAGCAGCCAAGTTGTGGCAGCTCCCTCCTACGAGCAGTACTTC. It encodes CASSQVVAAPSYEQYF.

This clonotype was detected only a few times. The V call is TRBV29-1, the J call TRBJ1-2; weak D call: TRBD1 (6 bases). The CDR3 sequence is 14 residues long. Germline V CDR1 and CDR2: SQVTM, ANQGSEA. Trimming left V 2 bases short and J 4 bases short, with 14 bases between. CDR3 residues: CSVEPGGAVYGYTF. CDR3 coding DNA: TGCAGCGTTGAACCGGGGGGCGCAGTCTATGGCTACACCTTC.

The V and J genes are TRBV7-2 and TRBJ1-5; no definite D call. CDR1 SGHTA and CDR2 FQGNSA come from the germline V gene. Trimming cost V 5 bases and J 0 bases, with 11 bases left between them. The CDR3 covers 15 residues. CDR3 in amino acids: CASSPDAYSNQPQHF. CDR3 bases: TGTGCCAGCAGCCCAGACGCCTATAGCAATCAGCCCCAGCATTTT.

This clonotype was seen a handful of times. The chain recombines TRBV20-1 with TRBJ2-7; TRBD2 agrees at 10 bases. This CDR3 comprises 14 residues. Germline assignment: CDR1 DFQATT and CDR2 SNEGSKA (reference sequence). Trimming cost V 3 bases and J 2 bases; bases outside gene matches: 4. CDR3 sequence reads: CSASLAGEAYEQYF. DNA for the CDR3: TGCAGTGCTAGCCTAGCGGGGGAGGCCTACGAGCAGTACTTC.

The CDR3 coding sequence is TGTGCCAGCAGTTCTTTCGAAGCGGGAGAAAGAGAGACCCAGTACTTC. It codes for CASSSFEAGERETQYF. This sequence joins TRBV2 and TRBJ2-5; 8 bases are a match to TRBD2. The CDR3 extends over 16 amino acids. CDR1 and CDR2 from the germline V gene are SNHLY and FYNNEI. With V trimmed by 5 bases and J by 4 bases, 12 bases remained unmatched.

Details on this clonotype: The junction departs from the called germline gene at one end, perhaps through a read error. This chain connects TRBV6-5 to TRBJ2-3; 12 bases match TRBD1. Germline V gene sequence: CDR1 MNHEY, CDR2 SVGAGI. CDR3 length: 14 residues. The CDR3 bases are TGTGCCAGCAGTGGGACAGGGGGCTTGGATAAGCAGTATTTT. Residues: CASSGTGGLDKQYF.

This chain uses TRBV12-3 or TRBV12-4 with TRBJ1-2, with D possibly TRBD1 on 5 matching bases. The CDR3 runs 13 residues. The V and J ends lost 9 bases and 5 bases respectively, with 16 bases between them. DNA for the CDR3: TGTGCCAGTAGAAGGGTAGACAGTTATGGCTACACCTTC. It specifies CASRRVDSYGYTF.

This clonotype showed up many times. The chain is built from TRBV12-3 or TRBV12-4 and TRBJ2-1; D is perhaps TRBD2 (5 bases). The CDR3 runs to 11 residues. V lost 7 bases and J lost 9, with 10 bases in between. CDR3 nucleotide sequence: TGTGCCAGCACGGAGGTGGGTGAGCAGTTCTTC. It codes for CASTEVGEQFF.

The CDR3 coding sequence is TGCAGCGTTGGGAGTATGAGGGTCGGAAATGAGCAGTTCTTC. It is translated as CSVGSMRVGNEQFF. The V call is TRBV29-1, the J call TRBJ2-1, with D maybe TRBD2 (5 bases). Germline assignment: CDR1 SQVTM and CDR2 ANQGSEA. The V and J ends lost 4 bases and 7 bases respectively, with 17 bases between them. The CDR3 totals 14 residues.